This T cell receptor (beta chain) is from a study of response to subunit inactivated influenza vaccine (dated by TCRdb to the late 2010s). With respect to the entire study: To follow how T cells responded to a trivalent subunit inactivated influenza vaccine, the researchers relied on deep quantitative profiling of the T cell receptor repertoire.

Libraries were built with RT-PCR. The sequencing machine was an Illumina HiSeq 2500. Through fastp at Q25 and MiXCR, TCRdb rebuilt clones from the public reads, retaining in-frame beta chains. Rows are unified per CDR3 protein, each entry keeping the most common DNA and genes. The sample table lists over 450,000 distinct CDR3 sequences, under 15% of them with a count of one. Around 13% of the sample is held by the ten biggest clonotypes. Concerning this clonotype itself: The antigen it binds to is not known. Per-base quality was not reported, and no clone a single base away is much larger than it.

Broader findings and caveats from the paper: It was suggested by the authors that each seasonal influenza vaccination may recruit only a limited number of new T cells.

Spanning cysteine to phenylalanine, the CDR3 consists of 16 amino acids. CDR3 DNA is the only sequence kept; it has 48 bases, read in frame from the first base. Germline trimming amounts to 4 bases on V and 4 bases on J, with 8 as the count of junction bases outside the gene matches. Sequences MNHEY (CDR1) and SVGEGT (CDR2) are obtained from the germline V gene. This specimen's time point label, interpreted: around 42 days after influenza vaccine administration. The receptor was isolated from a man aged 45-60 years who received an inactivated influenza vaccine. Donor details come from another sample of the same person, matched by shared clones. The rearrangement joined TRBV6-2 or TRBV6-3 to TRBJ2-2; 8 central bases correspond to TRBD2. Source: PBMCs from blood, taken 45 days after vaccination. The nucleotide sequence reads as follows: TGTGCCAGCAGTTCCACCCGGGGGGGCAGCACCGGGGAGCTGTTTTTT. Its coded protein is CASSSTRGGSTGELFF.